This T cell receptor (beta chain) was retrieved from a study of blood T cell repertoires in COVID-19. Study-level background: The cDNA or gDNA used as material had been derived from T cells, B-cell-depleted T cells, or PBMCs.

Assignment of participants to cohorts was predicated upon participant-reported clinical history. Symptom resolution, clearance, or two negative PCRs marked the recovered donors of Cohort 3. Method: immunoSEQ multiplex PCR; TCRdb's copy keeps in-frame clones and lacks some. This table has under 450,000 clones, around 87% appearing once. This TCR came from a man aged 25 to 45 who had recovered from COVID-19. Sample: PBMCs or T cells enriched from blood (not recorded which).

The CDR3 DNA sequence: TGTGCCAGCAGCGTAGGAGCCTCTGGCGGCGGCTACACCTTC. Its translation is CASSVGASGGGYTF. The chain combines TRBV9 with TRBJ1-2; D not resolved. Trimming took off 0 bases at V and 8 bases at J, with 14 bases between the two ends. CDR1 is SGDLS, CDR2 YYNGEE, per germline. The CDR3 spans 14 residues.